Below are 8 T cell receptor beta chains sequenced from a single sample in a study of blood T cells in healthy people across ages. The use of a sample-barcoded 5' primer and a J-beta primer mix characterized a second PCR of about 7 to 12 cycles. MiXCR, run by TCRdb on the 5' RACE reads, gives a single entry per CDR3 protein. Among 1.8 million or so distinct CDR3 sequences, roughly two fifths were seen once, and the ten largest hold under 25%. The sample consisted of blood. These TCRs come from a human donor in good health.

J is TRBJ2-5 and V is TRBV7-3, with 8 bases fitting TRBD2. The CDR3 spans 19 residues. V lost 4 bases, J lost 2 bases, and 18 bases stayed unmatched. Per germline, CDR1 SGHTA and CDR2 FQGTGA. The CDR3 protein is CASSSIPGVGSGEQETQYF. CDR3 in DNA: TGTGCCAGCAGCTCGATCCCAGGGGTGGGTAGCGGGGAACAAGAGACCCAGTACTTC.

This clonotype was counted between two and nine times. The chain recombines TRBV28 with TRBJ2-1, with 9 positions matching TRBD2. V gave up 5 bases and J gave up 7 bases; unmatched junction bases: 12. Per the germline V gene, CDR1 is MDHEN and CDR2 is SYDVKM. The CDR3 is made up of 16 amino acids. CDR3 bases: TGTGCCAGCAGTACCCGACGCGGGGGGGCGGAGAATGAGCAGTTCTTC. Amino acids: CASSTRRGGAENEQFF.

The chain recombines TRBV28 with TRBJ2-7, with TRBD1 matching 7 bases. Unmatched junction bases numbered 15, after V lost 11 bases and J lost 2 bases. Germline CDR1 is MDHEN and CDR2 is SYDVKM. The CDR3 sequence is 15 residues long. CDR3 region: CAAPPLRQGTYEQYF. CDR3 nucleotides: TGTGCCGCACCCCCACTCCGACAGGGCACCTACGAGCAGTACTTC.

V gene TRBV9 combines with J gene TRBJ2-1; possibly TRBD1 for D (6 bases). The CDR3 runs to 14 residues. Germline V CDR1 and CDR2: SGDLS, YYNGEE. Trimming removed 7 bases at V and 4 bases at J, with 15 bases between. In DNA, the CDR3 is TGTGCCAGCGAACAGGGACCTGGTTACAATGAGCAGTTCTTC. The encoded protein is CASEQGPGYNEQFF.

This rearrangement joins TRBV5-5 to TRBJ2-3; TRBD1 might be the D (6 bases). V lost 4 bases to trimming and J lost 1 base, with 13 bases between them. This CDR3 has 15 amino acids. Germline loops: CDR1 SGHKS, CDR2 YYEKEE (reference sequence). The CDR3, as DNA: TGTGCCAGCAGCCGGGATCCAGGGGGCACAGATACGCAGTATTTT. This gives the protein CASSRDPGGTDTQYF.

In the case of this clonotype: Mismatch with germline at one junction end may stem from a read error. This chain uses TRBV6-1 with TRBJ1-4; D unresolved. This CDR3 region has 14 residues. Germline-derived CDR1 and CDR2 are MNHNS and SASEGT. The CDR3 DNA reads TGTGCCAGCAGTGAAGGATGGGGAGGCGAAAAACGGTTTTTT. Its translation: CASSEGWGGEKRFF.

Concerning this clonotype itself: The junction and the germline gene differ at one end; a read error may be behind it. The chain couples TRBV9 to TRBJ2-3, with 14 bases identical to TRBD2. Germline CDR1 and CDR2: SGDLS and YYNGEE. The CDR3 covers 17 residues. The CDR3 sequence: CASSASGTSGGTDTQYF. The CDR3 nucleotides read TGTGCCAGCAGCGCCTCCGGGACTAGCGGGGGCACGGATACGCAGTATTTT.

With regard to this clonotype: Since a much larger clone is just one base distant, this may be a read error. The chain is built from TRBV18 and TRBJ1-2, with D possibly being TRBD1 (6 bases). CDR3 length: 13 amino acids. Germline CDR1 is KGHSH and CDR2 is LQKENI. CDR3: CASSPNRVYGHTF. CDR3 nucleotides: TGTGCCAGCTCACCAAACAGGGTCTATGGCCACACCTTC.